Shown below are 18 T cell receptor beta chains from a single sample sequenced in a study of human T cells and chemical hapten exposure. The total RNA was obtained from whole blood that was not fractionated. TCRdb called the 5' RACE reads again in MiXCR, with one record for every CDR3 protein. This sample carries 150,000 or so distinct CDR3 sequences, around 4.4% of them seen once, and the ten largest clones take around 1.5%. These receptor sequences come from a female donor in good health.

This clonotype has at least ten counts. This rearrangement joins TRBV5-1 to TRBJ2-1, with TRBD1 matching over 9 bases. V lost 4 bases, J lost 6 bases, and 8 bases stayed unmatched. The CDR3 sequence is 15 residues long. CDR1 is SGHRS and CDR2 is YFSETQ in the germline V gene. This CDR3 reads CASSTGQGVVNEQFF. In nucleotides, the CDR3 is TGCGCCAGCAGCACGGGACAGGGTGTTGTCAATGAGCAGTTCTTC.

This clonotype was counted many times. This CDR3 is CAISPQAGGEETQYF. For the CDR3, the DNA is TGTGCCATCAGCCCCCAGGCAGGGGGCGAAGAGACCCAGTACTTC. This chain joins TRBV10-3 and TRBJ2-5; 8 bases match TRBD1. J lost 3 bases, V lost 6 bases, and 9 bases had no gene match. This CDR3 has 15 residues. Germline loops: CDR1 ENHRY, CDR2 SYGVKD.

With regard to this clonotype: A read error may produce the germline difference seen at one junction end. This chain uses TRBV20-1 with TRBJ2-1; D is possibly TRBD1 (6 bases). The CDR3 runs to 17 residues. CDR1 is DFQATT and CDR2 is SNEGSKA in the germline V gene (reference sequence). This chain's CDR3 is CSARETRQVRVYKEQFF. In DNA, the CDR3 is TGCAGTGCTAGAGAGACGAGACAGGTCCGCGTCTACAAGGAGCAGTTCTTC.

This clonotype was counted many times. J is TRBJ1-3 and V is TRBV4-3; no clear D gene. CDR1 and CDR2 (germline): LGHNA, YSLEER. There are 14 residues in the CDR3. Trimming took 1 base from V and 4 from J, leaving 8 bases between them. The CDR3 spells CASSQGHYGNTIYF. DNA for the CDR3: TGCGCCAGCAGCCAAGGACACTACGGAAACACCATATATTTT.

Points on this clonotype: This may be a read error: a much more frequent sequence differs by one nucleotide. CDR3 coding DNA: TGTGCCAGCATCCAGCCCAGGGGGGAAGGCGCTGAAGCTTTCTTT. Protein: CASIQPRGEGAEAFF. The genes are TRBV5-5 and TRBJ1-1; 7 bases line up with TRBD1. The CDR3 covers 15 residues. Germline loops: CDR1 SGHKS, CDR2 YYEKEE (reference sequence). The J segment lost 6 bases and the V segment lost 6 bases, leaving 14 bases of the junction unmatched.

This clonotype was seen at least ten times. The chain carries TRBV7-2 and TRBJ2-2; D may be TRBD2 (6 bases). The CDR3 covers 19 residues. CDR1 and CDR2 from the germline V gene are SGHTA and FQGNSA. Trimming left V 5 bases short and J 4 bases short, with 26 bases between. The CDR3 coding sequence is TGTGCCAGCAGCCTCCGACGGAGGGGAAGCACCGCCGTCACCGGGGAGCTGTTTTTT. Translation gives CASSLRRRGSTAVTGELFF.

This clonotype has a count of ten or more. The V and J genes are TRBV14 and TRBJ2-7; D remains unclear. The V gene lost 0 bases and the J gene lost 3 bases, with 9 bases spanning the gap. The CDR3 loop spans 14 amino acids. Germline lookup yields CDR1 SGHDN and CDR2 FVKESK. CDR3 protein: CASSQDSVSYEQYF. CDR3 DNA sequence: TGTGCCAGCAGCCAAGACAGTGTCAGCTACGAGCAGTACTTC.

This clonotype came up a few times. The chain couples TRBV14 to TRBJ2-5; 7 positions match TRBD1. The V and J ends lost 0 bases and 5 bases, in that order; junction bases with no gene match: 9. The CDR3 length is 16 residues. Germline lookup yields CDR1 SGHDN and CDR2 FVKESK. CDR3 protein: CASSQDTGTVRETQYF. The CDR3 DNA is TGTGCCAGCAGCCAAGACACCGGGACAGTGCGCGAGACCCAGTACTTC.

Many counts were recorded for this clonotype. The genes are TRBV5-6 and TRBJ1-6, with 7 bases lining up with TRBD1. The germline gives CDR1 SGHDT, CDR2 YYEEEE. The CDR3 covers 17 residues. V shed 3 bases and J 10 bases; nucleotides not matched to a gene: 16. The CDR3 DNA is TGTGCCAGCAGCTCTGTGGGTGGCAGGGGGGTATGGTCACCCCTCCACTTT. Its translation is CASSSVGGRGVWSPLHF.

In this sample, this clonotype turned up many times. CDR3 amino acids: CASSPEVKVNTEAFF. The CDR3 nucleotides read TGTGCCAGCTCACCAGAGGTCAAAGTGAACACTGAAGCTTTCTTT. The V call is TRBV18, the J call TRBJ1-1; D ambiguous. Per the germline V gene, CDR1 is KGHSH and CDR2 is LQKENI. The CDR3 has 15 amino acids. The V end lost 2 bases, the J end lost 0 bases, and 10 bases lay between the germline ends.

A word on this clonotype: Given a much more abundant clone one base away, this may be a read error. This sequence joins TRBV4-1 and TRBJ1-1; a weak D match, TRBD1 (6 bases). Germline CDR1 MGHRA, CDR2 YSYEKL. The CDR3 spans 17 residues. The CDR3 DNA is TGCGCCAGCAGCCAAGATGGCCGGGGGGGCCCGAACACTGTAGCTTTCTTT. Its translation: CASSQDGRGGPNTVAFF.

This clonotype was seen at least ten times. The rearrangement joins TRBV2 to TRBJ1-6; D is perhaps TRBD1 (6 bases). Germline-derived CDR1 and CDR2 are SNHLY and FYNNEI. Trimming shortened V by 6 bases and J by 6 bases, and 15 bases separated the two germline ends. The CDR3 length is 15 residues. The chain's CDR3 is CASSIKQGSNSPLHF. CDR3 DNA sequence: TGTGCCAGCAGCATAAAACAGGGCTCTAATTCACCCCTCCACTTT.

With respect to this clonotype: This may be a read error: a much more frequent sequence differs by one nucleotide. The rearrangement joins TRBV29-1 to TRBJ1-5; D is unresolved. Trimming stripped 7 bases from V and 3 bases from J, with 7 bases between. The CDR3 is made up of 11 amino acids. Germline CDR1 and CDR2: SQVTM and ANQGSEA. The CDR3 nucleotides read TGCAGCGGAGGAGTCAATCAGCCCCAGCATTTT. Amino acids: CSGGVNQPQHF.

This clonotype was seen only a few times. The V call is TRBV7-3, the J call TRBJ1-1; TRBD1 is a possible D gene (6 bases). The germline V gene encodes CDR1 SGHTA and CDR2 FQGTGA. V lost 0 bases and J lost 5, with 16 bases in between. The CDR3 extends over 16 amino acids. This CDR3 is CASSLTWNRDETEAFF. CDR3 bases: TGTGCCAGCAGCTTAACGTGGAACAGGGACGAGACTGAAGCTTTCTTT.

A note on this clonotype: A much larger clone differs by one base, so this may be a read error. V and J are TRBV7-2 and TRBJ2-7, with D possibly being TRBD2 (5 bases). CDR3 length equals 14 residues. From germline, CDR1 is SGHTA and CDR2 FQGNSA. The CDR3 region is CAGSLSLAGSEQYF. The CDR3 coding sequence is TGTGCCGGCAGCTTATCCCTAGCCGGGTCCGAGCAGTACTTC.

At least ten counts were recorded for this clonotype. This rearrangement joins TRBV27 to TRBJ2-2, with 12 bases matching TRBD2. The CDR3 extends over 15 amino acids. The J segment lost 6 bases and the V segment lost 6 bases, leaving 5 bases of the junction unmatched. From germline, CDR1 is MNHEY and CDR2 SMNVEV (reference sequence). CDR3 loop: CASRSSGGGPGELFF. The CDR3 DNA sequence: TGTGCCAGCAGATCTAGCGGGGGGGGCCCCGGGGAGCTGTTTTTT.

In this sample, this clonotype turned up many times. J is TRBJ1-2 and V is TRBV7-8; D is undetermined. Germline assignment: CDR1 SGHVS and CDR2 FQNEAQ. CDR3 length: 15 residues. V lost 3 bases, J lost 2 bases, and 13 bases lay in between. This CDR3 is CASSLGRIPNYGYTF. The CDR3 nucleotides are TGTGCCAGCAGCTTGGGTCGGATACCAAACTATGGCTACACCTTC.

The chain is built from TRBV12-3 or TRBV12-4 and TRBJ1-5, with D possibly TRBD1 on 5 matching bases. The CDR3 is 16 residues long. The ends were cut back, 0 bases at V and 2 bases at J, with 11 bases in the middle. In nucleotides, the CDR3 is TGTGCCAGCAGTTTAGCGAAGGGGCTGGGCAATCAGCCCCAGCATTTT. Translation: CASSLAKGLGNQPQHF.